A single sample is the source of the 17 T cell receptor beta chains below, sequenced in a study of vaccination effects on CD4 cells after COVID-19. Data came from immunoSEQ multiplex PCR; TCRdb stores just in-frame clones and leaves some out. Of about 45,000 clones listed, 70% to 75% are singletons. Cells that had been cultured for about 10 days were the source of isolated CD4+ T cells. Their cognate antigens are unknown. The sequenced sample was CD4+ T cells from PBMCs cultured without peptide, obtained before COVID-19 vaccination. Receptors originate from a human donor who had a prior SARS-CoV-2 infection.

The genes are TRBV15 and TRBJ2-5, with D unresolved. The CDR3 totals 14 residues. Trimming pared 0 bases from V and 1 base from J, leaving 6 bases between. Looked up from germline, CDR1 is LNHNV and CDR2 is YYDKDF (reference sequence). The CDR3 is CATSRDRTQETQYF. DNA of the CDR3: TGTGCCACCAGCAGAGATCGGACCCAAGAGACCCAGTACTTC.

The CDR3 here is CAWSVRDGETQYF. CDR3 coding DNA: TGTGCCTGGAGTGTCCGGGATGGGGAGACCCAGTACTTC. The gene calls are TRBV30 and TRBJ2-5, with D possibly matching TRBD2 (5 bases). The CDR3 loop spans 13 amino acids. V was cut by 0 bases and J by 5 bases, with 10 bases left in between. Per the germline V gene, CDR1 is GTSNPN and CDR2 is SVGIG (reference sequence).

This chain links TRBV28 with TRBJ2-1; 14 bases match TRBD2. The germline V gene encodes CDR1 MDHEN and CDR2 SYDVKM. The CDR3 runs 16 residues. The ends lost 7 bases at V and 3 bases at J; junction bases unmatched: 5. CDR3 region: CASKGTSGSSYNEQFF. DNA of the CDR3: TGTGCCAGCAAAGGGACTAGCGGGAGCAGCTACAATGAGCAGTTCTTC. The whole variable domain, remainder taken from reference TRBV28 and TRBJ2-1, is DVKVTQSSRYLVKRTGEKVFLECVQDMDHENMFWYRQDPGLGLRLIYFSYDVKMKEKGDIPEGYSVSREKKERFSLILESASTNQTSMYLCASKGTSGSSYNEQFFGPGTRLTVL.

The table lists this clone with a count of one. The chain uses TRBV27 and TRBJ2-6; 9 bases are shared with TRBD1. The CDR3 spans 18 residues. The junction had 6 bases not matched to a gene; V was cut back by 3 bases and J by 0 bases. Germline loops: CDR1 MNHEY, CDR2 SMNVEV (reference sequence). DNA for the CDR3: TGTGCCAGCAGTTTTTTAGCGGACAGGGGCTCTGGGGCCAACGTCCTGACTTTC. This encodes CASSFLADRGSGANVLTF.

The V and J genes are TRBV7-2 and TRBJ1-6; a weak D match, TRBD1 (5 bases). CDR3 length: 16 residues. V lost 5 bases, J lost 6 bases, and 17 bases lay in between. Germline assignment: CDR1 SGHTA and CDR2 FQGNSA. CDR3 protein: CASSPRPGASNSPLHF. The CDR3 DNA is TGTGCCAGCAGCCCCCGGCCCGGGGCGAGTAATTCACCCCTCCACTTT.

Written as DNA, the CDR3 is TGTGCCAGCAGCTTATGGCGAGAGACCCAGTACTTC. Translating gives CASSLWRETQYF. The chain links TRBV7-2 to TRBJ2-5, with D unresolved. V lost 2 bases and J lost 4, with 5 bases in between. The CDR3 is 12 residues long. CDR1 is SGHTA and CDR2 is FQGNSA in the germline V gene.

The gene calls are TRBV9 and TRBJ2-3; D perhaps matches TRBD2 (6 bases). This CDR3 spans 13 amino acids. V lost 2 bases to trimming and J lost 5 bases, with 9 bases between them. The V gene's germline CDR1 is SGDLS and CDR2 YYNGEE. The CDR3 spells CASSVGSGDTQYF. CDR3 bases: TGTGCCAGCAGCGTGGGTAGCGGAGATACGCAGTATTTT.

The chain couples TRBV2 to TRBJ2-1, with 9 bases aligning to TRBD1. The V gene end was trimmed by 5 bases and the J gene end by 2 bases; junction bases not matched to a gene: 1. The CDR3 length is 14 residues. Germline values: CDR1 SNHLY, CDR2 FYNNEI. CDR3 loop: CASSRQGAYNEQFF. The CDR3 region has the DNA TGTGCCAGCAGTAGACAGGGGGCCTACAATGAGCAGTTCTTC.

This chain joins TRBV5-4 and TRBJ2-3; TRBD2 matches 14 bases. V was pared by 7 bases and J by 3 bases, with 4 bases of the junction left unmatched. Germline CDR1 is SGHNT and CDR2 is YYREEE (reference sequence). This CDR3 has 15 amino acids. CDR3 DNA: TGTGCCAGCTCAGGACTAGCGGGGGGAACAGATACGCAGTATTTT. Protein sequence: CASSGLAGGTDTQYF.

The gene calls are TRBV5-4 and TRBJ1-1; no definite D call. The V end was cut by 3 bases, the J end by 4 bases, with 22 bases between. CDR1 SGHNT and CDR2 YYREEE come from the germline V gene (reference sequence). The CDR3 is made up of 17 amino acids. CDR3 bases: TGTGCCAGCAGCTCGCAATTAACCACAGACCCCCGCACTGAAGCTTTCTTT. Translation: CASSSQLTTDPRTEAFF.

This clone was seen a handful of times. The chain has TRBV18 and TRBJ2-2; D tentatively reads TRBD1 or TRBD2 (5 bases each). The CDR3 length is 13 residues. Germline assignment: CDR1 KGHSH and CDR2 LQKENI. V shed 1 base and J shed 6 bases, with 6 bases lying between them. CDR3 amino acids: CASSPQGPGELFF. The CDR3 nucleotides read TGTGCCAGCTCACCACAGGGACCCGGGGAGCTGTTTTTT.

The genes are TRBV7-3 and TRBJ2-3; D may be TRBD2 (6 bases). CDR1 is SGHTA, CDR2 FQGTGA, per germline. The CDR3 runs to 13 residues. Trimming cost V 6 bases and J 4 bases, with 11 bases left between them. CDR3 amino acids: CASSSTRPDTQYF. CDR3 DNA sequence: TGTGCCAGCAGTTCGACTAGACCAGATACGCAGTATTTT. Drawing the rest from reference TRBV7-3 and TRBJ2-3, the complete variable domain is GAGVSQTPSNKVTEKGKYVELRCDPISGHTALYWYRQSLGQGPEFLIYFQGTGAADDSGLPNDRFFAVRPEGSVSTLKIQRTERGDSAVYLCASSSTRPDTQYFGPGTRLTVL.

This sequence joins TRBV27 and TRBJ1-1, with D perhaps matching TRBD1 (6 bases). The V and J ends lost 5 bases and 11 bases respectively, with 15 bases between them. The CDR3 contains 12 residues. Germline-derived CDR1 and CDR2 are MNHEY and SMNVEV (reference sequence). The CDR3 coding sequence is TGTGCCAGCAGTCAAAGAGGGGGGGATGCTTTCTTT. Amino acid sequence: CASSQRGGDAFF.

V and J are TRBV2 and TRBJ2-7; D remains unclear. V was shortened by 3 bases and J by 0 bases, with 3 bases between the two germline ends. CDR3 length: 12 amino acids. Germline V gives CDR1 SNHLY, CDR2 FYNNEI. DNA for the CDR3: TGTGCCAGCAGTGACCTCTCCTACGAGCAGTACTTC. It encodes CASSDLSYEQYF. Together with reference TRBV2 and TRBJ2-7, the CDR3 gives the full variable domain: EPEVTQTPSHQVTQMGQEVILRCVPISNHLYFYWYRQILGQKVEFLVSFYNNEISEKSEIFDDQFSVERPDGSNFTLKIRSTKLEDSAMYFCASSDLSYEQYFGPGTRLTVT.

A few counts support this clone. This chain connects TRBV18 to TRBJ1-2; the D gene is possibly TRBD1 (6 bases). Germline V gene sequence: CDR1 KGHSH, CDR2 LQKENI. V was trimmed by 2 bases and J by 4 bases, leaving 17 bases between them. CDR3 length: 16 amino acids. CDR3 coding DNA: TGTGCCAGCTCACCAGGCACAGGGCTGGAGGGCTATGGCTACACCTTC. It codes for CASSPGTGLEGYGYTF.

J is TRBJ2-1 and V is TRBV7-9, with D uncertain. Trimming removed 3 bases at V and 6 bases at J, with 12 bases between. Germline CDR1 is SEHNR and CDR2 is FQNEAQ (reference sequence). This CDR3 is built from 14 residues. The CDR3 DNA follows: TGTGCCAGCAGCTTTAGTTTTTCGGGCAATGAGCAGTTCTTC. Residues: CASSFSFSGNEQFF. Using reference TRBV7-9 and TRBJ2-1 for the parts outside the CDR3, the full variable domain is DTGVSQNPRHKITKRGQNVTFRCDPISEHNRLYWYRQTLGQGPEFLTYFQNEAQLEKSRLLSDRFSAERPKGSFSTLEIQRTEQGDSAMYLCASSFSFSGNEQFFGPGTRLTVL.

The genes are TRBV7-3 and TRBJ1-1; D unclear. The V end was cut by 4 bases, the J end by 6 bases, with 12 bases between. Germline CDR1 reads SGHTA; CDR2 reads FQGTGA. There are 13 residues in the CDR3. The CDR3 reads CASSSYDPPEAFF. DNA for the CDR3: TGTGCCAGCAGCTCTTATGACCCCCCTGAAGCTTTCTTT.